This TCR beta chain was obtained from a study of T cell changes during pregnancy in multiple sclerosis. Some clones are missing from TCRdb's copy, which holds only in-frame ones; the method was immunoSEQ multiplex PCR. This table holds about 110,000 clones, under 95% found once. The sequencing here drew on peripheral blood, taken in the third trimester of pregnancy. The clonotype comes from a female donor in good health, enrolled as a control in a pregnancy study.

The CDR3, as DNA: TGTGCCAGCAGCGATGCAGGGGGGAACTCCTACGAGCAGTACTTC. Translating gives CASSDAGGNSYEQYF. The J gene is TRBJ2-7, the V gene TRBV7-2; TRBD1 is a possible D gene (7 bases). Trimming shortened V by 5 bases and J by 0 bases, and 14 bases separated the two germline ends. Germline V gene lookup returns CDR1 SGHTA and CDR2 FQGNSA. CDR3 length equals 15 residues.